Each of the 19 T cell receptor beta chains below was sequenced from the same sample in a study of memory CD4+ T cells and cytomegalovirus serostatus. This table comes from immunoSEQ multiplex PCR, and its TCRdb copy is limited to in-frame clones, with some not included. The table lists just over 45,000 clones, 60% to 80% of them singletons. The sort gate was single viable CD3+CD4+CD8-CD45RO+ cells for memory CD4+ T cells. Sequencing was carried out using memory CD4+ T cells from blood. These receptor sequences come from an adult in good health and CMV-seronegative.

A note on this clone: Other DNA sequences of this sample code for an identical CDR3. The chain has TRBV7-3 and TRBJ1-1; D gene ambiguous. The length of the CDR3 is 13 residues. The germline V gene has CDR1 SGHTA and CDR2 FQGTGA. V lost 3 bases, J lost 1 base, and 6 bases lay in between. CDR3 in amino acids: CASSFQENTEAFF. DNA for the CDR3: TGTGCCAGCAGCTTCCAGGAGAACACTGAAGCTTTCTTT.

This clone has just a few counts. The chain uses TRBV9 and TRBJ2-3; D is unclear. CDR1 and CDR2 (germline): SGDLS, YYNGEE. The CDR3 loop spans 15 amino acids. Trimming removed 4 bases from V and 2 bases from J, with 14 bases in between. This CDR3 reads CASSSLGANTDTQYF. CDR3 DNA sequence: TGTGCCAGCAGCTCCCTGGGCGCGAACACAGATACGCAGTATTTT.

This clone turned up a few times. The chain joins TRBV5-6 to TRBJ2-1; no firm D call. Trimming stripped 4 bases from V and 4 bases from J, with 18 bases between. This CDR3 region has 16 residues. Per germline, CDR1 SGHDT and CDR2 YYEEEE. The CDR3 region is CASSPPDRMAYNEQFF. The CDR3 DNA follows: TGTGCCAGCAGCCCCCCGGATAGGATGGCTTACAATGAGCAGTTCTTC.

The chain recombines TRBV30 with TRBJ2-1; D unclear. This CDR3 spans 15 amino acids. Germline CDR1 reads GTSNPN; CDR2 reads SVGIG (reference sequence). The V and J ends lost 3 bases and 10 bases respectively, with 22 bases between them. The CDR3 region has the DNA TGTGCCTGGAGCATCCCCACCTGGATAGTGGAGGAGCAGTTCTTC. Its translation: CAWSIPTWIVEEQFF.

This chain joins TRBV27 and TRBJ1-2, with TRBD1 identical over 8 bases. The germline gives CDR1 MNHEY, CDR2 SMNVEV (reference sequence). The trim removed 4 bases at V and 6 bases at J, leaving 4 bases unmatched. The CDR3 spans 13 residues. In nucleotides, the CDR3 is TGTGCCAGCAGTTACAGGGGGGGGGATGGCTACACCTTC. This sequence encodes CASSYRGGDGYTF.

The V gene is TRBV19, the J gene TRBJ2-7, with D possibly TRBD2 on 6 matching bases. V lost 0 bases to trimming and J lost 7 bases, with 16 bases between them. This CDR3 region has 15 residues. Germline CDR1 reads LNHDA; CDR2 reads SQIVND (reference sequence). This CDR3 is CASSIEASLEGEQYF. The DNA of the CDR3 is TGTGCCAGTAGTATAGAGGCGAGCCTGGAGGGGGAGCAGTACTTC.

The rearrangement uses TRBV30 and TRBJ1-2; possible D gene TRBD1, 5 bases. The V end lost 0 bases, the J end lost 8 bases, and 19 bases lay between the germline ends. The germline V gene encodes CDR1 GTSNPN and CDR2 SVGIG (reference sequence). The CDR3 contains 15 residues. The CDR3 region has the DNA TGTGCCTGGAGTGTACCCCGGCCGGGATCAGGGGGCTACACCTTC. This encodes CAWSVPRPGSGGYTF.

This clone was counted between two and nine times. CDR3 sequence reads: CASSLEGSSYNSPLHF. CDR3 in DNA: TGTGCCAGCAGCCTGGAGGGAAGCTCCTATAATTCACCCCTCCACTTT. V and J are TRBV5-5 and TRBJ1-6; D call uncertain. There are 16 residues in the CDR3. Germline lookup yields CDR1 SGHKS and CDR2 YYEKEE (reference sequence). Deletions cut 4 bases from V and 0 bases from J, with 11 bases between.

Details on this clone: At one end, the junction sequence differs from germline, possibly due to a read error. The chain is built from TRBV5-5 and TRBJ2-7; D unclear. Germline CDR1 SGHKS, CDR2 YYEKEE (reference sequence). The CDR3 contains 12 residues. CDR3: CASSIEFRAFSF. The CDR3 nucleotides read TGTGCCAGCAGTATAGAGTTCCGGGCCTTTTCCTTC.

This rearrangement joins TRBV7-3 to TRBJ2-1; a possible D gene is TRBD2 (7 bases). V was cut by 3 bases and J by 5 bases, with 14 bases left in between. This CDR3 is 15 amino acids long. Germline values: CDR1 SGHTA, CDR2 FQGTGA. The CDR3 nucleotides read TGTGCCAGCAGCTTCTCAGGGGACTATCACAATGAGCAGTTCTTC. Translation gives CASSFSGDYHNEQFF.

This sequence joins TRBV11-2 and TRBJ1-6, with no clear D. The V end lost 5 bases, the J end lost 6 bases, and 14 bases lay between the germline ends. This CDR3 region has 15 residues. Germline CDR1 and CDR2: SGHAT and FQNNGV. The CDR3 bases are TGTGCCAGCAGCCCCCGAAGGACTGCTAATTCACCCCTCCACTTT. Its protein product is CASSPRRTANSPLHF. Supplemented by reference TRBV11-2 and TRBJ1-6, the full variable domain reads EAGVAQSPRYKIIEKRQSVAFWCNPISGHATLYWYQQILGQGPKLLIQFQNNGVVDDSQLPKDRFSAERLKGVDSTLKIQPAKLEDSAVYLCASSPRRTANSPLHFGNGTRLTVT.

The chain combines TRBV9 with TRBJ2-1; 9 nucleotides match TRBD2. Germline CDR1 reads SGDLS; CDR2 reads YYNGEE. V lost 2 bases to trimming and J lost 5 bases; unmatched junction nucleotides: 8. The CDR3 is 16 amino acids. CDR3: CASSVRAGGSHNEQFF. The CDR3 DNA follows: TGTGCCAGCAGCGTTAGAGCGGGGGGAAGCCACAATGAGCAGTTCTTC.

This chain joins TRBV10-3 and TRBJ1-5, with TRBD1 as a possible D gene (5 bases). The CDR3 extends over 15 amino acids. The germline V gene has CDR1 ENHRY and CDR2 SYGVKD. Trimming removed 3 bases from V and 1 base from J, with 10 bases in between. In DNA form, the CDR3 reads TGTGCCATCAGTGATGATCCAGGGAGCAATCAGCCCCAGCATTTT. Translation: CAISDDPGSNQPQHF.

This clone was seen more than once but under ten times. At the DNA level, this CDR3 is encoded by other sequences in the same sample as well. This chain links TRBV7-3 with TRBJ2-1; no firm D call. The CDR3 consists of 13 residues. The V end lost 0 bases, the J end lost 2 bases, and 2 bases lay between the germline ends. Germline V CDR1 and CDR2: SGHTA, FQGTGA. CDR3 protein: CASSLTTYNEQFF. Written as DNA, the CDR3 is TGTGCCAGCAGCTTAACTACCTACAATGAGCAGTTCTTC.

V is TRBV4-2 and J is TRBJ2-5, with 10 bases fitting TRBD2. Unmatched junction bases numbered 3, after V lost 0 bases and J lost 2 bases. This CDR3 spans 16 amino acids. Germline V CDR1 and CDR2: LGHNA, YNFKEQ. The CDR3 loop is CASSQDLAGEQETQYF. The CDR3 coding sequence is TGTGCCAGCAGCCAAGATCTAGCGGGGGAACAAGAGACCCAGTACTTC.

The genes are TRBV18 and TRBJ2-1; 9 positions agree with TRBD2. This CDR3 has 16 amino acids. The V gene's germline CDR1 is KGHSH and CDR2 LQKENI. V gave up 0 bases and J gave up 2 bases; unmatched junction bases: 2. For the CDR3, the DNA is TGTGCCAGCTCACCACCGAGCGGGGGGCCCTACAATGAGCAGTTCTTC. Protein product: CASSPPSGGPYNEQFF.

V is TRBV4-2 and J is TRBJ2-2, with TRBD2 identical over 11 bases. V lost 1 base to trimming and J lost 6 bases; unmatched junction nucleotides: 10. This CDR3 spans 18 amino acids. Germline CDR1 LGHNA, CDR2 YNFKEQ. The CDR3 sequence is CASSQVLAGGLGAGELFF. CDR3 nucleotide sequence: TGTGCCAGCAGCCAAGTTCTAGCGGGGGGCCTAGGGGCCGGGGAGCTGTTTTTT.

In its sample, this clone was seen a few times. The gene calls are TRBV11-3 and TRBJ2-1; D gene unclear. Trimming took 5 bases from V and 10 from J, leaving 12 bases between them. The CDR3 consists of 12 residues. Germline CDR1 SGHNT, CDR2 YENEEA. The DNA of the CDR3 is TGTGCCAGCAGCGAGAACGATTACGAGCAGTTCTTC. Amino acid sequence: CASSENDYEQFF.

This clone came up a few times. The chain recombines TRBV20-1 with TRBJ1-1; no definite D call. Trimming took 3 bases from V and 9 from J, leaving 11 bases between them. CDR3 length equals 11 residues. CDR1 is DFQATT, CDR2 SNEGSKA, per germline (reference sequence). CDR3 sequence (DNA): TGCAGTGCTAGTCAAGGAGGGCAAGCTTTCTTT. Its protein product is CSASQGGQAFF.